These 9 T cell receptor beta chains were all obtained from the same sample, sequenced in a study of somatic mutations in cytotoxic T cells in rheumatoid arthritis. Repertoires were generated with immunoSEQ multiplex PCR, while TCRdb's copy carries only in-frame clones and drops some. Of 15,000 or so clones listed, around 80% were seen once; the top ten hold 17%. Sequences were obtained from CD8+ T cells sorted from blood. These receptors originate from a woman between 50 and 59 years old with rheumatoid arthritis.

This chain connects TRBV9 to TRBJ2-7; 9 bases align to TRBD1. CDR1 SGDLS and CDR2 YYNGEE come from the germline V gene. There are 15 residues in the CDR3. With V trimmed by 4 bases and J by 5 bases, 10 bases remained unmatched. The CDR3 bases are TGTGCCAGCAGCACAGAAGTGGGGACAGGGAACGAGCAGTACTTC. Its protein product is CASSTEVGTGNEQYF.

V gene TRBV2 combines with J gene TRBJ1-6; 7 bases are shared with TRBD1. The germline V gene encodes CDR1 SNHLY and CDR2 FYNNEI. The CDR3 contains 14 residues. Trimming took 6 bases from V and 3 from J; bases not matched to a gene: 2. Written as DNA, the CDR3 is TGTGCCAGCAGCGACAGGGTCTATAATTCACCCCTCCACTTT. Amino acids: CASSDRVYNSPLHF.

CDR3 loop: CASSFPGPDGSNEQFF. As DNA, the CDR3 is TGTGCCAGCAGCTTCCCCGGGCCTGACGGGTCCAATGAGCAGTTCTTC. The chain carries TRBV7-6 and TRBJ2-1; D uncertain. This CDR3 is 16 amino acids long. Germline CDR1 SGHVS, CDR2 FNYEAQ. V gave up 3 bases and J gave up 6 bases, with 18 bases separating them. Variable domain in full (rest from reference TRBV7-6 and TRBJ2-1): GAGVSQSPRYKVTKRGQDVALRCDPISGHVSLYWYRQALGQGPEFLTYFNYEAQQDKSGLPNDRFSAERPEGSISTLTIQRTEQRDSAMYRCASSFPGPDGSNEQFFGPGTRLTVL.

In this sample, this clone turned up a few times. The chain uses TRBV27 and TRBJ2-7; 11 bases fit TRBD1. Germline assignment: CDR1 MNHEY and CDR2 SMNVEV (reference sequence). CDR3 length: 15 residues. J was trimmed by 4 bases and V by 3 bases; bases with no gene match: 5. Here the CDR3 reads CASSLRGTGGYEQYF. The CDR3 nucleotides are TGTGCCAGCAGTTTGAGGGGGACAGGGGGGTACGAGCAGTACTTC.

This clone was seen only a few times. The V gene is TRBV11-2, the J gene TRBJ2-2; D unresolved. Trimming removed 1 base from V and 6 bases from J, with 3 bases in between. Germline CDR1 SGHAT, CDR2 FQNNGV. The CDR3 consists of 12 residues. In nucleotides, the CDR3 is TGTGCCAGCAGCTTAGGTTCCGGGGAGCTGTTTTTT. Translated, it gives CASSLGSGELFF.

The chain combines TRBV10-3 with TRBJ1-3; no clear D. V was pared by 3 bases and J by 2 bases, with 8 bases between. There are 14 residues in the CDR3. Germline lookup yields CDR1 ENHRY and CDR2 SYGVKD. Written as DNA, the CDR3 is TGTGCCATCAGTGATGTTAACGCTGGAAACACCATATATTTT. Translated, it gives CAISDVNAGNTIYF.

V usage is TRBV28 and J usage is TRBJ2-5, with TRBD2 matching 8 bases. Per germline, CDR1 MDHEN and CDR2 SYDVKM. The CDR3 has 17 residues. The V segment lost 6 bases and the J segment 2 bases; nucleotides outside the gene matches: 14. The CDR3 spells CASSRFPRLARQETQYF. CDR3 coding DNA: TGTGCCAGCAGCCGCTTTCCTCGACTAGCGAGGCAAGAGACCCAGTACTTC.

Concerning this clone: At the DNA level, this CDR3 is encoded by other sequences in the same sample as well. The chain links TRBV21-1 to TRBJ2-5; the tabulated D call, TRBD1, remains unverified against the DNA. TRBV21-1 is a listed pseudogene. The CDR3 has 16 residues. DNA of the CDR3: TGTGCTAGCAGCACCCGATGCGGACAGGGGGGAGAGACCCAGTACTTC. Its translation: CASSTRCGQGGETQYF.

The chain recombines TRBV20-1 with TRBJ2-7, with D possibly being TRBD2 (6 bases). CDR1 is DFQATT and CDR2 is SNEGSKA in the germline V gene (reference sequence). Trimming shortened V by 4 bases and J by 6 bases, and 10 bases separated the two germline ends. This CDR3 is 11 amino acids long. CDR3 loop: CSATAGPEQYF. In DNA form, the CDR3 reads TGCAGTGCTACGGCGGGGCCCGAGCAGTACTTC.